A single sample gave rise to the 29 T cell receptor beta chains below, sequenced in a study of shared clonotypes between healthy human individuals (dated by TCRdb to between 2020 and 2021). Library method: the immunoSEQ multiplex PCR assay. In its TCRdb copy, this immuneACCESS table keeps in-frame sequences only and misses some clones. Where compared with another copy, unresolved V genes explain less than half of these, and the others have no known cause. The sample table contains over a million clones; only one count was recorded for approximately 98% of them. About 0.45% of the sample rests with the top ten. The material sequenced was naive CD4+ T cells sorted from blood. The intended sense of this specimen's cell subset or site label: CD45RA+ positively selected. The receptors come from a man aged 25 to 40 in good health.

On this clone itself: The sample has other DNA sequences that encode this CDR3 too. The chain recombines TRBV6-5 with TRBJ2-7; 7 positions match TRBD1. The trim removed 0 bases at V and 3 bases at J, leaving 5 bases unmatched. The CDR3 is 15 amino acids. Germline lookup yields CDR1 MNHEY and CDR2 SVGAGI. CDR3: CASSYSGTGDYEQYF. CDR3 nucleotides: TGTGCCAGCAGTTACTCGGGAACAGGGGACTACGAGCAGTACTTC.

The V gene is TRBV11-2, the J gene TRBJ2-3, with 13 positions matching TRBD2. This CDR3 comprises 16 residues. The germline V gene has CDR1 SGHAT and CDR2 FQNNGV. J was trimmed by 3 bases and V by 2 bases; bases with no gene match: 2. The CDR3 loop is CASSLTTSGRTDTQYF. In DNA form, the CDR3 reads TGTGCCAGCAGCTTAACGACTAGCGGGAGGACAGATACGCAGTATTTT.

The rearrangement uses TRBV29-1 and TRBJ1-2, with 8 bases matching TRBD1. This CDR3 spans 13 amino acids. CDR1 SQVTM and CDR2 ANQGSEA come from the germline V gene. The ends lost 7 bases at V and 8 bases at J; junction bases unmatched: 12. This CDR3 is CSAVQGATGGYTF. The CDR3 DNA reads TGCAGCGCTGTCCAGGGGGCGACAGGCGGCTACACCTTC.

The V gene is TRBV7-3, the J gene TRBJ1-1; TRBD1 agrees at 7 bases. This CDR3 comprises 14 residues. With 5 bases clipped from V and 0 bases from J, the junction kept 3 bases outside the gene matches. In germline, CDR1 is SGHTA, CDR2 FQGTGA. The DNA for the CDR3 is TGTGCCAGCAGCCCAGACAGGGTGAACACTGAAGCTTTCTTT. Protein product: CASSPDRVNTEAFF.

With respect to this clone: The same CDR3 arises from other DNA sequences in this sample as well. The chain employs TRBV9 and TRBJ1-1; D gene unclear. The CDR3 sequence is 14 residues long. The germline V gene encodes CDR1 SGDLS and CDR2 YYNGEE. Trimming stripped 0 bases from V and 1 base from J, with 7 bases between. The CDR3 here is CASSVGQANTEAFF. The CDR3 bases are TGTGCCAGCAGCGTAGGCCAGGCGAACACTGAAGCTTTCTTT.

The genes are TRBV6-1 and TRBJ2-7; D may be TRBD1 or TRBD2 (6 bases each). The CDR3 consists of 15 residues. Germline values: CDR1 MNHNS, CDR2 SASEGT. V lost 1 base to trimming and J lost 2 bases, with 12 bases between them. CDR3 amino acids: CASSEGGGYTYEQYF. CDR3 coding DNA: TGTGCCAGCAGTGAAGGAGGGGGGTACACCTACGAGCAGTACTTC.

This chain uses TRBV14 with TRBJ1-2, with a possible D match to TRBD1 (5 bases). V was trimmed by 8 bases and J by 0 bases, leaving 13 bases between them. Germline V gene sequence: CDR1 SGHDN, CDR2 FVKESK. This CDR3 is 14 amino acids long. CDR3 in amino acids: CASSGQPSNYGYTF. The CDR3 region has the DNA TGTGCCAGCTCAGGGCAGCCGTCTAACTATGGCTACACCTTC.

V gene TRBV15 combines with J gene TRBJ2-5; TRBD2 is a possible D gene (7 bases). The CDR3 has 16 amino acids. CDR1 is LNHNV, CDR2 YYDKDF, per germline (reference sequence). The V and J ends lost 0 bases and 4 bases respectively, with 15 bases between them. The CDR3 spells CATSRDRGGVLETQYF. CDR3 nucleotide sequence: TGTGCCACCAGCAGAGATAGGGGGGGTGTTCTAGAGACCCAGTACTTC.

V and J are TRBV10-3 and TRBJ2-1; TRBD1 might be the D (6 bases). The germline CDR1 and CDR2 sequences are ENHRY and SYGVKD. The V end lost 7 bases, the J end lost 4 bases, and 14 bases lay between the germline ends. CDR3 size: 14 residues. The CDR3 DNA is TGTGCCATCATGGTACAGGGTGGTTACAATGAGCAGTTCTTC. Its protein product is CAIMVQGGYNEQFF.

The chain uses TRBV28 and TRBJ2-2; a possible D gene is TRBD2 (6 bases). Trimming removed 6 bases at V and 2 bases at J, with 13 bases between. In germline, CDR1 is MDHEN, CDR2 SYDVKM. This CDR3 contains 15 residues. The CDR3 DNA is TGTGCCAGCAGGGGGGGAGATCTTAACACCGGGGAGCTGTTTTTT. Protein: CASRGGDLNTGELFF.

The rearrangement uses TRBV14 and TRBJ1-4, with D uncertain. Per germline, CDR1 SGHDN and CDR2 FVKESK. The CDR3 length is 17 residues. Deletions cut 5 bases from V and 5 bases from J, with 21 bases between. The CDR3 loop reads CASSTRRFRLTNEKLFF. The DNA of the CDR3 is TGTGCCAGCAGCACTCGAAGGTTTAGACTCACCAATGAAAAACTGTTTTTT.

The chain recombines TRBV4-3 with TRBJ2-3; TRBD2 matches 8 bases. From germline, CDR1 is LGHNA and CDR2 YSLEER. The V gene end was trimmed by 3 bases and the J gene end by 4 bases; junction bases not matched to a gene: 9. The CDR3 extends over 16 amino acids. The CDR3 sequence: CASSHVSGKVADTQYF. Written as DNA, the CDR3 is TGCGCCAGCAGCCATGTTAGCGGGAAAGTGGCAGATACGCAGTATTTT.

Note on this clone: The sample has other DNA sequences that encode this CDR3 too. The V gene is TRBV10-3, the J gene TRBJ1-5, with D possibly being TRBD1 (6 bases). The V gene's germline CDR1 is ENHRY and CDR2 SYGVKD. The V gene lost 6 bases and the J gene lost 0 bases, with 12 bases spanning the gap. The CDR3 runs 15 residues. CDR3 DNA: TGTGCCATCAGCGATGGACAGAGTAGCAATCAGCCCCAGCATTTT. Encoded protein: CAISDGQSSNQPQHF.

Details on this clone: One end of the junction varies from germline; a read error may be responsible. The rearrangement joins TRBV7-9 to TRBJ2-5; 8 nucleotides align to TRBD2. Germline-derived CDR1 and CDR2 are SEHNR and FQNEAQ (reference sequence). This CDR3 has 14 residues. The CDR3 DNA sequence: TGTGCCAGCAGCATAGCGGGACTCGGAGAGACCCAGTACTTC. Translating gives CASSIAGLGETQYF. The full variable domain, completed using reference TRBV7-9 and TRBJ2-5, is DTGVSQNPRHKITKRGQNVTFRCDPISEHNRLYWYRQTLGQGPEFLTYFQNEAQLEKSRLLSDRFSAERPKGSFSTLEIQRTEQGDSAMYLCASSIAGLGETQYFGPGTRLLVL.

The chain is built from TRBV10-2 and TRBJ2-1; 7 bases fit TRBD1. Germline lookup yields CDR1 WSHSY and CDR2 SAAADI. The CDR3 spans 15 residues. With V trimmed by 6 bases and J by 1 base, 6 bases remained unmatched. The CDR3 region is CASRVTGVSYNEQFF. The DNA of the CDR3 is TGCGCCAGCAGGGTTACAGGGGTGTCCTACAATGAGCAGTTCTTC.

The rearrangement links TRBV27 to TRBJ2-5; D is uncertain. There are 13 residues in the CDR3. CDR1 MNHEY and CDR2 SMNVEV come from the germline V gene (reference sequence). V shed 3 bases and J shed 5 bases, with 10 bases lying between them. The DNA of the CDR3 is TGTGCCAGCAGTTTCTCGGGTCGGGAGACCCAGTACTTC. It is translated as CASSFSGRETQYF.

The gene calls are TRBV29-1 and TRBJ1-2, with 7 bases matching TRBD1. V lost 6 bases and J lost 4; bases outside the gene matches: 5. The CDR3 runs to 12 residues. The germline V gene has CDR1 SQVTM and CDR2 ANQGSEA. This CDR3 is CSVRQGFYGYTF. The CDR3 region has the DNA TGCAGCGTGCGACAGGGCTTCTATGGCTACACCTTC.

Only one count was recorded for this clone. The chain couples TRBV25-1 to TRBJ2-3; 7 positions match TRBD2. Germline values: CDR1 MGHDK, CDR2 SYGVNS. Trimming removed 3 bases from V and 1 base from J; junction bases left unmatched: 4. The CDR3 is 15 amino acids. In DNA form, the CDR3 reads TGTGCCAGCAGTGAGGCGGGAGAAGGCACAGATACGCAGTATTTT. Encoded protein: CASSEAGEGTDTQYF.

V and J are TRBV4-1 and TRBJ2-1, with 12 nucleotides matching TRBD2. V trimming: 1 base; J trimming: 4 bases; junction bases outside the gene matches: 5. Germline lookup yields CDR1 MGHRA and CDR2 YSYEKL. This CDR3 spans 17 amino acids. The CDR3 nucleotides read TGCGCCAGCAGCCAAGCCGGGACTAGCGGGCTTTACAATGAGCAGTTCTTC. It encodes CASSQAGTSGLYNEQFF.

The V gene is TRBV19, the J gene TRBJ1-1; D perhaps matches TRBD1 (5 bases). CDR1 is LNHDA, CDR2 SQIVND, per germline (reference sequence). Trimming shortened V by 5 bases and J by 5 bases, and 30 bases separated the two germline ends. The CDR3 length is 19 residues. The DNA for the CDR3 is TGTGCCAGTAGTTCATATAGCGTCAGGACACAGGTTCGGGAGACTGAAGCTTTCTTT. Residues: CASSSYSVRTQVRETEAFF.

The V gene is TRBV5-1, the J gene TRBJ2-7; a weak D match, TRBD1 (6 bases). V lost 0 bases and J 6 bases, leaving 10 bases between the germline ends. The CDR3 totals 13 residues. Germline lookup yields CDR1 SGHRS and CDR2 YFSETQ. CDR3 region: CASSLGQGFEQYF. CDR3 nucleotide sequence: TGCGCCAGCAGCTTGGGGCAGGGGTTCGAGCAGTACTTC.

This clone was observed a single time. This specimen includes other DNA sequences encoding the same CDR3. This rearrangement joins TRBV4-1 to TRBJ2-7; D might be TRBD1 (6 bases). The germline gives CDR1 MGHRA, CDR2 YSYEKL. The CDR3 totals 16 residues. Deletions cut 4 bases from V and 1 base from J, with 17 bases between. CDR3 region: CASSLLPGTLSYEQYF. The CDR3 nucleotides read TGCGCCAGCAGCCTCCTGCCCGGGACATTGTCCTACGAGCAGTACTTC.

The chain combines TRBV4-3 with TRBJ2-3; D is unresolved. Deletions cut 3 bases from V and 0 bases from J, with 7 bases between. In germline, CDR1 is LGHNA, CDR2 YSLEER. The CDR3 loop spans 14 amino acids. The CDR3 sequence is CASSHSGSTDTQYF. CDR3 in DNA: TGCGCCAGCAGCCATTCAGGCAGCACAGATACGCAGTATTTT.

The count of this clone is one. V usage is TRBV7-7 and J usage is TRBJ2-7, with D perhaps matching TRBD1 (5 bases). The ends were cut back, 4 bases at V and 6 bases at J, with 13 bases in the middle. CDR3 size: 13 residues. Looked up from germline, CDR1 is SSHAT and CDR2 is FNYEAQ (reference sequence). The chain's CDR3 is CASSSTVSSEQYF. CDR3 coding DNA: TGTGCCAGCAGCTCGACAGTTTCGTCCGAGCAGTACTTC.

This sequence joins TRBV5-4 and TRBJ2-2, with unresolved D. The ends were cut back, 1 base at V and 1 base at J, with 5 bases in the middle. Per germline, CDR1 SGHNT and CDR2 YYREEE (reference sequence). The CDR3 totals 14 residues. The CDR3 reads CASSLPGNTGELFF. Written as DNA, the CDR3 is TGTGCCAGCAGCTTGCCGGGGAACACCGGGGAGCTGTTTTTT.

This clone was detected once. The chain uses TRBV7-6 and TRBJ2-1; D is ambiguous. The V gene lost 5 bases and the J gene lost 9 bases, with 14 bases spanning the gap. This CDR3 is 13 amino acids long. Germline V gene data show CDR1 as SGHVS and CDR2 as FNYEAQ. The chain's CDR3 is CASSHEVVGEQFF. CDR3 bases: TGTGCCAGCAGCCATGAGGTTGTTGGTGAGCAGTTCTTC.

This chain connects TRBV5-1 to TRBJ1-2; TRBD1 is a possible D gene (5 bases). The CDR3 extends over 13 amino acids. The V and J ends lost 3 bases and 4 bases respectively, with 10 bases between them. Germline V gene lookup returns CDR1 SGHRS and CDR2 YFSETQ. The CDR3 sequence: CASSYGTVYGYTF. DNA of the CDR3: TGCGCCAGCAGCTACGGGACGGTCTATGGCTACACCTTC.

The chain employs TRBV28 and TRBJ2-7; the D gene could be TRBD1 or TRBD2 (5 bases each). There are 18 residues in the CDR3. Trimming pared 4 bases from V and 3 bases from J, leaving 25 bases between. Germline V gene data show CDR1 as MDHEN and CDR2 as SYDVKM. CDR3 loop: CASSSPSATTRGLYEQYF. For the CDR3, the DNA is TGTGCCAGCAGTTCCCCCTCCGCGACGACTCGGGGCCTCTACGAGCAGTACTTC. Together with reference TRBV28 and TRBJ2-7, the CDR3 gives the full variable domain: DVKVTQSSRYLVKRTGEKVFLECVQDMDHENMFWYRQDPGLGLRLIYFSYDVKMKEKGDIPEGYSVSREKKERFSLILESASTNQTSMYLCASSSPSATTRGLYEQYFGPGTRLTVT.

The gene calls are TRBV28 and TRBJ1-2; the D gene is possibly TRBD1 (6 bases). The CDR3 length is 13 residues. V was shortened by 6 bases and J by 2 bases, with 10 bases between the two germline ends. The germline gives CDR1 MDHEN, CDR2 SYDVKM. The CDR3 loop is CASRDSSNYGYTF. The CDR3 region has the DNA TGTGCCAGCAGGGACAGCTCAAACTATGGCTACACCTTC.